These 22 T cell receptor beta chains were sequenced from one sample in a study of blood T cell repertoires in COVID-19. Some clones are missing from TCRdb's copy, which holds only in-frame ones; the method was immunoSEQ multiplex PCR. The data hold hundreds of thousands of clones, with 88% observed a single time. Sequencing used peripheral blood. The origin of the receptors is a woman aged 45-65 years with COVID-19, enrolled during active disease.

The chain employs TRBV7-3 and TRBJ1-1; D is undetermined. Trimming took 1 base from V and 2 from J, leaving 8 bases between them. The CDR3 is 14 residues long. The germline V gene has CDR1 SGHTA and CDR2 FQGTGA. CDR3 sequence reads: CASSLNAGNTEAFF. The CDR3, as DNA: TGTGCCAGCAGCTTAAACGCAGGTAACACTGAAGCTTTCTTT.

The chain recombines TRBV19 with TRBJ2-7, with 11 positions matching TRBD1. CDR3 length equals 14 residues. The V segment lost 5 bases and the J segment 7 bases; nucleotides outside the gene matches: 7. Germline lookup yields CDR1 LNHDA and CDR2 SQIVND (reference sequence). The CDR3 region is CASSLGQGAREQYF. For the CDR3, the DNA is TGTGCCAGTAGTCTCGGACAGGGGGCGCGTGAGCAGTACTTC.

This clone was found once. The rearrangement links TRBV5-6 to TRBJ2-7, with D possibly matching TRBD2 (6 bases). This CDR3 has 14 residues. Germline lookup yields CDR1 SGHDT and CDR2 YYEEEE. The V gene lost 3 bases and the J gene lost 3 bases, with 13 bases spanning the gap. The CDR3 sequence is CASSYRTGGYEQYF. The CDR3 coding sequence is TGTGCCAGCAGCTATCGTACCGGGGGCTACGAGCAGTACTTC.

This rearrangement joins TRBV7-9 to TRBJ2-3; the D gene is possibly TRBD2 (6 bases). The V gene's germline CDR1 is SEHNR and CDR2 FQNEAQ (reference sequence). The CDR3 sequence is 14 residues long. The V end lost 1 base, the J end lost 2 bases, and 7 bases lay between the germline ends. Here the CDR3 DNA reads TGTGCCAGCAGCTTAGGGGGGGTCACAGATACGCAGTATTTT. This gives the protein CASSLGGVTDTQYF.

This clone was recorded at least ten times. The V and J genes are TRBV5-4 and TRBJ2-2; 10 nucleotides line up with TRBD1. The CDR3 runs 15 residues. V was pared by 1 base and J by 6 bases, with 3 bases of the junction left unmatched. CDR1 is SGHNT, CDR2 YYREEE, per germline (reference sequence). The CDR3 loop is CASSLKGQGSGELFF. The CDR3 DNA reads TGTGCCAGCAGCTTGAAGGGACAGGGGTCCGGGGAGCTGTTTTTT.

This chain connects TRBV11-3 to TRBJ2-2, with TRBD2 matching 12 bases. V was pared by 5 bases and J by 4 bases, with 2 bases of the junction left unmatched. CDR3 length equals 15 residues. Looked up from germline, CDR1 is SGHNT and CDR2 is YENEEA. The CDR3 sequence: CASSTLAGGTGELFF. The CDR3 nucleotides are TGTGCCAGCAGCACACTAGCGGGGGGCACCGGGGAGCTGTTTTTT.

V usage is TRBV6-1 and J usage is TRBJ1-1; D gene ambiguous. In germline, CDR1 is MNHNS, CDR2 SASEGT. CDR3 length: 17 amino acids. Trimming removed 2 bases at V and 0 bases at J, with 16 bases between. CDR3 in amino acids: CASSENPPQNMNTEAFF. CDR3 coding DNA: TGTGCCAGCAGTGAAAACCCTCCACAGAATATGAACACTGAAGCTTTCTTT.

The chain employs TRBV5-1 and TRBJ1-3; D may be TRBD1 (5 bases). The CDR3 spans 16 residues. V was cut by 0 bases and J by 0 bases, with 10 bases left in between. Per germline, CDR1 SGHRS and CDR2 YFSETQ. The CDR3 DNA follows: TGCGCCAGCAGCTTGGTGGAGGGGAGCTCTGGAAACACCATATATTTT. It is translated as CASSLVEGSSGNTIYF.

This chain joins TRBV6-2 or TRBV6-3 and TRBJ1-4; 9 positions match TRBD1. CDR3 length equals 14 residues. CDR1 and CDR2 from the germline V gene are MNHEY and SVGEGT. V trimming: 6 bases; J trimming: 6 bases; junction bases outside the gene matches: 5. This CDR3 is CASSPGTGYEKLFF. The CDR3 DNA sequence: TGTGCCAGCAGCCCCGGGACAGGGTATGAAAAACTGTTTTTT.

Concerning this clone itself: This could be a read error, since a much larger clone is one nucleotide away. This chain joins TRBV2 and TRBJ2-2, with 8 positions matching TRBD1. The CDR3 sequence is 13 residues long. Unmatched junction bases numbered 0, after V lost 8 bases and J lost 1 base. Per germline, CDR1 SNHLY and CDR2 FYNNEI. This chain's CDR3 is CASGTGNTGELFF. As DNA, the CDR3 is TGTGCCAGCGGGACAGGGAACACCGGGGAGCTGTTTTTT.

The chain carries TRBV28 and TRBJ2-5; possibly TRBD2 for D (7 bases). The CDR3 covers 15 residues. V was trimmed by 6 bases and J by 5 bases, leaving 19 bases between them. Looked up from germline, CDR1 is MDHEN and CDR2 is SYDVKM. DNA for the CDR3: TGTGCCAGCAGCTCCATGGGGGGGCGGGAGGAGACCCAGTACTTC. Protein product: CASSSMGGREETQYF.

The rearrangement uses TRBV5-1 and TRBJ2-3, with no clear D. The germline CDR1 and CDR2 sequences are SGHRS and YFSETQ. The CDR3 is 14 amino acids. Between the trimmed V and J ends, which lost 9 bases and 0 bases, there was a span of 14 bases. For the CDR3, the DNA is TGCGCCACAAGGCGGTTCCCTAGCACAGATACGCAGTATTTT. Translation: CATRRFPSTDTQYF.

This clone was seen a single time. V gene TRBV19 combines with J gene TRBJ2-3; 9 nucleotides align to TRBD2. Unmatched junction bases numbered 12, after V lost 4 bases and J lost 4 bases. Germline CDR1 is LNHDA and CDR2 is SQIVND (reference sequence). CDR3 length: 17 residues. CDR3 in amino acids: CASSTPGAGGRPDTQYF. The CDR3 DNA is TGTGCCAGTAGTACCCCCGGAGCGGGGGGCAGGCCAGATACGCAGTATTTT.

V gene TRBV24-1 combines with J gene TRBJ1-1; 8 bases agree with TRBD1. Germline CDR1 KGHDR, CDR2 SFDVKD. V trimming: 0 bases; J trimming: 1 base; junction bases outside the gene matches: 0. The CDR3 consists of 15 residues. The CDR3 DNA sequence: TGTGCCACCAGTGATTTGGGACAGGGGAACACTGAAGCTTTCTTT. It specifies CATSDLGQGNTEAFF.

The chain links TRBV7-2 to TRBJ2-3; 10 bases fit TRBD2. CDR1 and CDR2 from the germline V gene are SGHTA and FQGNSA. V gave up 5 bases and J gave up 5 bases; unmatched junction bases: 7. There are 15 residues in the CDR3. This chain's CDR3 is CASSPSSGGGDTQYF. The CDR3 coding sequence is TGTGCCAGCAGCCCCTCTAGCGGGGGAGGAGATACGCAGTATTTT.

The chain has TRBV5-4 and TRBJ1-2; weak D call: TRBD1 (5 bases). Trimming cost V 4 bases and J 3 bases, with 13 bases left between them. The V gene's germline CDR1 is SGHNT and CDR2 YYREEE (reference sequence). The CDR3 spans 14 residues. The CDR3 reads CASSTRGGDYGYTF. CDR3 bases: TGTGCCAGCAGCACCCGGGGAGGGGACTATGGCTACACCTTC.

The rearrangement joins TRBV29-1 to TRBJ1-2, with D tentatively TRBD1 (6 bases). V was shortened by 6 bases and J by 8 bases, with 13 bases between the two germline ends. Germline CDR1 and CDR2: SQVTM and ANQGSEA. This CDR3 is built from 11 residues. As DNA, the CDR3 is TGCAGCGTGGGGGCTGCCTGGGGCTACACCTTC. Protein product: CSVGAAWGYTF.

The chain joins TRBV18 to TRBJ1-6; possibly TRBD1 for D (5 bases). In germline, CDR1 is KGHSH, CDR2 LQKENI. CDR3 length: 14 residues. Trimming left V 6 bases short and J 7 bases short, with 13 bases between. The CDR3 DNA reads as TGTGCCAGCTCGCCAACGGGGGGGAATTCACCCCTCCACTTT. This codes for CASSPTGGNSPLHF.

This chain joins TRBV6-2 or TRBV6-3 and TRBJ2-3; D remains unclear. Per the germline V gene, CDR1 is MNHEY and CDR2 is SVGEGT. CDR3 length equals 15 residues. V lost 2 bases and J lost 2, with 11 bases in between. CDR3 loop: CASSYGRLVTDTQYF. The CDR3 DNA is TGTGCCAGCAGTTACGGTCGGCTAGTCACAGATACGCAGTATTTT.

V is TRBV27 and J is TRBJ1-5; 9 nucleotides match TRBD1. This CDR3 has 14 amino acids. Germline CDR1 MNHEY, CDR2 SMNVEV (reference sequence). The V segment lost 7 bases and the J segment 6 bases; nucleotides outside the gene matches: 7. The CDR3 DNA is TGTGCCAGCACCAGTCTGACAGGGGGTCAGCCCCAGCATTTT. Amino acid sequence: CASTSLTGGQPQHF.

The chain recombines TRBV5-4 with TRBJ2-2; 7 positions agree with TRBD1. The CDR3 sequence is 16 residues long. Losses at the gene ends were 0 bases for V and 1 base for J; bases not matched to a gene: 3. Germline CDR1 and CDR2: SGHNT and YYREEE (reference sequence). CDR3 residues: CASSLAGTVNTGELFF. CDR3 sequence (DNA): TGTGCCAGCAGCTTGGCCGGGACAGTGAACACCGGGGAGCTGTTTTTT.

The chain combines TRBV30 with TRBJ1-2; 9 bases are a match to TRBD1. Germline CDR1 reads GTSNPN; CDR2 reads SVGIG (reference sequence). The CDR3 has 14 residues. V lost 3 bases to trimming and J lost 6 bases; unmatched junction nucleotides: 8. Written as DNA, the CDR3 is TGTGCCTGGAGGGCATTCCGGACAGGGGATGGCTACACCTTC. Translating it yields CAWRAFRTGDGYTF.